The 15 T cell receptor beta chains given below trace back to one sample, sequenced in a study of siplizumab effects on memory and regulatory T cells. The repertoire was sequenced with immunoSEQ multiplex PCR; TCRdb's copy has only in-frame clones and lacks some. The sample includes around 100,000 clones, more than 90% seen only once; the top ten take 0.14% to 0.15%. The material sequenced was CD4+ T cells sorted from blood. Every receptor here comes from a human donor in good health.

This chain joins TRBV9 and TRBJ2-2; 13 nucleotides agree with TRBD2. From germline, CDR1 is SGDLS and CDR2 YYNGEE. The CDR3 is made up of 22 amino acids. The V segment lost 7 bases and the J segment 3 bases; nucleotides outside the gene matches: 24. CDR3 loop: CASSGRRAEETSGGTYTGELFF. The CDR3 nucleotides read TGTGCCAGCTCCGGACGTAGAGCGGAAGAGACTAGCGGGGGGACATACACCGGGGAGCTGTTTTTT.

The chain combines TRBV18 with TRBJ2-7; possible D gene TRBD1, 5 bases. The CDR3 sequence is 12 residues long. Germline V gives CDR1 KGHSH, CDR2 LQKENI. Deletions cut 3 bases from V and 6 bases from J, with 9 bases between. The CDR3 here is CASSPTVSEQYF. The CDR3 DNA reads TGTGCCAGCTCACCGACAGTATCCGAGCAGTACTTC. The whole variable domain, filled in from reference TRBV18 and TRBJ2-7, reads NAGVMQNPRHLVRRRGQEARLRCSPMKGHSHVYWYRQLPEEGLKFMVYLQKENIIDESGMPKERFSAEFPKEGPSILRIQQVVRGDSAAYFCASSPTVSEQYFGPGTRLTVT.

J is TRBJ2-5 and V is TRBV6-6; tentatively, D is TRBD2 (7 bases). The CDR3 spans 11 residues. V lost 8 bases and J 4 bases, leaving 8 bases between the germline ends. The V gene's germline CDR1 is MNHNY and CDR2 SVGAGI (reference sequence). The CDR3 nucleotides are TGTGCCAGCCGGGGGGCAGAGACCCAGTACTTC. This encodes CASRGAETQYF.

The chain uses TRBV7-6 and TRBJ2-1; 9 bases map to TRBD1. V lost 5 bases, J lost 4 bases, and 9 bases stayed unmatched. The CDR3 contains 16 residues. CDR1 and CDR2 from the germline V gene are SGHVS and FNYEAQ. CDR3 amino acids: CASSPRTGDIYNEQFF. DNA for the CDR3: TGTGCCAGCAGCCCCCGGACAGGGGACATATACAATGAGCAGTTCTTC.

The chain links TRBV6-1 to TRBJ2-7; D unresolved. Deletions cut 4 bases from V and 3 bases from J, with 7 bases between. Germline CDR1 MNHNS, CDR2 SASEGT. The CDR3 has 12 residues. The CDR3 here is CASSVRGYEQYF. The DNA of the CDR3 is TGTGCCAGCAGTGTACGAGGCTACGAGCAGTACTTC.

The chain combines TRBV14 with TRBJ1-5; maybe TRBD1 (5 bases). The CDR3 loop spans 12 amino acids. V lost 9 bases, J lost 11 bases, and 17 bases lay in between. Per the germline V gene, CDR1 is SGHDN and CDR2 is FVKESK. This chain's CDR3 is CASQLPGGTQHF. CDR3 DNA: TGTGCCAGTCAGCTTCCCGGGGGGACCCAGCATTTT.

V gene TRBV19 combines with J gene TRBJ1-1, with D maybe TRBD1 (6 bases). There are 16 residues in the CDR3. The V end was cut by 3 bases, the J end by 1 base, with 15 bases between. Germline V CDR1 and CDR2: LNHDA, SQIVND (reference sequence). CDR3 DNA sequence: TGTGCCAGTAGTATGGGGGCAGGGGTTCAGAACACTGAAGCTTTCTTT. Translating gives CASSMGAGVQNTEAFF.

This clone has a single count. The gene calls are TRBV2 and TRBJ1-5, with D perhaps TRBD1 (5 bases). This CDR3 is built from 14 residues. Trimming left V 8 bases short and J 3 bases short, with 14 bases between. From germline, CDR1 is SNHLY and CDR2 FYNNEI. CDR3 sequence reads: CASWQGGPNQPQHF. CDR3 coding DNA: TGTGCCAGCTGGCAGGGTGGCCCCAATCAGCCCCAGCATTTT.

This clone was seen only once. The V gene is TRBV29-1, the J gene TRBJ1-1; 7 positions match TRBD1. J gave up 6 bases and V 6 bases, and 13 bases lay outside the gene matches. The germline CDR1 and CDR2 sequences are SQVTM and ANQGSEA. The CDR3 has 14 amino acids. DNA of the CDR3: TGCAGCGTGAGGCCCGGGACAGACCCCGCTGAAGCTTTCTTT. This gives the protein CSVRPGTDPAEAFF.

The chain is built from TRBV19 and TRBJ1-1; D unresolved. V was trimmed by 3 bases and J by 3 bases, leaving 8 bases between them. This CDR3 contains 13 residues. Germline CDR1 reads LNHDA; CDR2 reads SQIVND (reference sequence). For the CDR3, the DNA is TGTGCCAGTAGTATTGCCTCTTACACTGAAGCTTTCTTT. Translation: CASSIASYTEAFF.

This rearrangement joins TRBV6-5 to TRBJ1-2; D perhaps matches TRBD1 (5 bases). CDR1 MNHEY and CDR2 SVGAGI come from the germline V gene. The CDR3 is made up of 14 amino acids. Deletions cut 0 bases from V and 7 bases from J, with 12 bases between. The CDR3 loop is CASSYSQGVGGYTF. The CDR3, as DNA: TGTGCCAGCAGTTACTCTCAGGGAGTGGGTGGCTACACCTTC.

This chain's CDR3 is CASSRLEGTDTQYF. CDR3 bases: TGTGCCAGCAGCCGTCTTGAAGGGACAGATACGCAGTATTTT. This chain uses TRBV11-2 with TRBJ2-3; D is unresolved. Trimming removed 5 bases at V and 3 bases at J, with 12 bases between. The CDR3 contains 14 residues. The germline V gene encodes CDR1 SGHAT and CDR2 FQNNGV. Complete variable domain (other parts from reference TRBV11-2 and TRBJ2-3): EAGVAQSPRYKIIEKRQSVAFWCNPISGHATLYWYQQILGQGPKLLIQFQNNGVVDDSQLPKDRFSAERLKGVDSTLKIQPAKLEDSAVYLCASSRLEGTDTQYFGPGTRLTVL.

The chain combines TRBV27 with TRBJ1-1; D is perhaps TRBD1 (5 bases). Germline CDR1 is MNHEY and CDR2 is SMNVEV (reference sequence). The ends were cut back, 9 bases at V and 2 bases at J, with 19 bases in the middle. The CDR3 totals 15 residues. The CDR3 DNA is TGTGCCAGTACTTGGGTCGGGGGTTCAAACACTGAAGCTTTCTTT. Translating it yields CASTWVGGSNTEAFF.

The chain couples TRBV21-1 to TRBJ2-3; TRBD2, the table's D call, lacks a check against the DNA. TRBV21-1 corresponds to a pseudogene. The CDR3 contains 21 residues. As DNA, the CDR3 is TGTGCCAGCAGCAAAGGAGCGACTAGCGGGGGCCACTCCTCTAGCACAGATACGCAGTATTTT. Residues: CASSKGATSGGHSSSTDTQYF.

CDR3 bases: TGTGCCAGTAGTATCGGGGACGGCGGCTATGGCTACACCTTC. The encoded protein is CASSIGDGGYGYTF. The chain joins TRBV19 to TRBJ1-2, with D maybe TRBD1 (5 bases). The CDR3 sequence is 14 residues long. The germline V gene has CDR1 LNHDA and CDR2 SQIVND (reference sequence). V shed 3 bases and J shed 4 bases, with 12 bases lying between them.